These T cell receptor beta chains were read from a single sample in a study of blood T cell repertoires in COVID-19. Produced via immunoSEQ multiplex PCR; TCRdb's table is partial and in-frame only. The sample has 30,000 to 35,000 clones, roughly nine tenths seen once. Specimen: peripheral blood. These receptors were collected from a human donor with active COVID-19. The donor label of this sample is uncertain. Each CDR3 is given with its conserved first and last residue. D genes are given only for firm matches. A row's size may be missing; if present it is once, few, many or a size class.

TRBV27	TRBJ1-2	TRBD1	NA	TGTGCCAGCAGTCCCACAGGGGGCGTCTATGGCTACACCTTC	CASSPTGGVYGYTF
TRBV19	TRBJ1-3	NA	NA	TGTGCCAGTAGTATCCTACCAGGAGCCCTATCGGGGGCTGGAAACACCATATATTTT	CASSILPGALSGAGNTIYF
TRBV4-2	TRBJ2-1	NA	NA	TGTGCCAGCAGCCAACCGTACAATGAGCAGTTCTTC	CASSQPYNEQFF
TRBV20-1	TRBJ2-7	TRBD1	NA	TGTAAGACAGGGAACGTCTACGAGCAGTACTTC	CKTGNVYEQYF
TRBV2	TRBJ2-1	NA	once	TGTGCCAGCGGATCATCGGGGGTCTACAATGAGCAGTTCTTC	CASGSSGVYNEQFF
TRBV7-2	TRBJ1-5	NA	NA	TGTGCCAGCAGCTTAACAGGGACGAGCTCCAATCAGCCCCAGCATTTT	CASSLTGTSSNQPQHF
TRBV18	TRBJ1-4	TRBD1	NA	TGTGCCAGCTCTCTGGGACAGGGAGATGAAAAACTGTTTTTT	CASSLGQGDEKLFF
TRBV28	TRBJ1-2	NA	large	TGTGCCAGCAGTTTCTTCGGGGGGCAGGACTATGGCTACACCTTC	CASSFFGGQDYGYTF
TRBV4-3	TRBJ2-5	TRBD2	once	TGCGCCAGCAGCCAAGAAGGACTAGCGGGGGGTGATACCCAGTACTTC	CASSQEGLAGGDTQYF
TRBV6-5	TRBJ1-1	NA	once	TGTGCCAGCAGTTACGTCCAGACTACTGAAGCTTTCTTT	CASSYVQTTEAFF
TRBV29-1	TRBJ2-1	NA	NA	TGCAGCTTTGAAACAGGGTTGAGCTCCTACAATGAGCAGTTCTTC	CSFETGLSSYNEQFF
TRBV4-3	TRBJ2-2	TRBD2	once	TGCGCCAGCAGCCAACTTGGGGGGGGCACCGGGGAGCTGTTTTTT	CASSQLGGGTGELFF
TRBV4-3	TRBJ1-1	NA	NA	TGCGCCAGCAGCCAAGAAAGCCTAGGAGCTCTGAACACTGAAGCTTTCTTT	CASSQESLGALNTEAFF
TRBV28	TRBJ1-1	NA	NA	TGTGCCAGCAGTTTAGGCATGAACACTGAAGCTTTCTTT	CASSLGMNTEAFF
TRBV9	TRBJ2-3	TRBD2	NA	TGTGCCAGCAGCCCAGACCCCACTAGCGGGGGGTCAACAGATACGCAGTATTTT	CASSPDPTSGGSTDTQYF
TRBV6-2/TRBV6-3	TRBJ2-5	NA	NA	TGTGCCAGCAGTTACAGGAGGGAAAAAGAGACCCAGTACTTC	CASSYRREKETQYF
TRBV4-2	TRBJ1-6	NA	NA	TGTGCCAGCAGCCGCCGACAGGCTGAGAATTCACCCCTCCACTTT	CASSRRQAENSPLHF
TRBV5-1	TRBJ2-2	NA	NA	TGCGCCAGCAGCCCCGGGACTCTTAACACCGGGGAGCTGTTTTTT	CASSPGTLNTGELFF
TRBV29-1	TRBJ1-2	TRBD1	NA	TGCAGCGTTGAAGGCGCAGGGGGAGGACTGAACTATGGCTACACCTTC	CSVEGAGGGLNYGYTF
TRBV27	TRBJ2-7	NA	NA	TGTGCCAGCAGTTTGCAGTTGGGCAGTTCCTACGAGCAGTACTTC	CASSLQLGSSYEQYF
TRBV6-5	TRBJ1-2	NA	once	TGTGCCAGCAGTTATATAGGAGGACTCGGCTACGGGCGCACCTTC	CASSYIGGLGYGRTF
TRBV9	TRBJ2-5	TRBD2	NA	TGTGCCAGCAGCGTAGGCGGGGGGGCCTACCAAGAGACCCAGTACTTC	CASSVGGGAYQETQYF
TRBV11-2	TRBJ2-2	TRBD2	NA	TGTGCCAGCAGCTTAGCGGCGCGGGAGTCCCCGCGAAACACCGGGGAGCTGTTTTTT	CASSLAARESPRNTGELFF
TRBV6-6	TRBJ2-1	NA	NA	TGTGCCAGCAGTTCGGGGACTTCTCTCTCCTACAATGAGCAGTTCTTC	CASSSGTSLSYNEQFF
TRBV7-2	TRBJ2-1	TRBD2	few	TGTGCCAGCAGCTTAGTGGGGAGGGCCTACAATGAGCAGTTCTTC	CASSLVGRAYNEQFF
TRBV28	TRBJ1-5	NA	NA	TGTGCCAGCAGCGCTCCGGGGTCGGCGAGCAATCAGCCCCAGCATTTT	CASSAPGSASNQPQHF
TRBV29-1	TRBJ2-3	TRBD2	NA	TGCAGCCCCAGGGGTCACTCGCGGGAGGGCGGCACAGATACGCAGTATTTT	CSPRGHSREGGTDTQYF
TRBV4-2	TRBJ2-7	NA	NA	TGTGCCAGCAGCCAAGCCCCTAGCGTCGGTTACGAGCAGTACTTC	CASSQAPSVGYEQYF
TRBV6-1	TRBJ1-6	TRBD1	NA	TGTGCCAGCAGTGAGACAGGGACAGTTTCTTCACCCCTCCACTTT	CASSETGTVSSPLHF
TRBV7-8	TRBJ2-7	TRBD2	few	TGTGCCAGCAGCCTACCTATAGCGGGTCGTACCCACGACGAGCAGTACTTC	CASSLPIAGRTHDEQYF
TRBV27	TRBJ2-3	TRBD2	once	TGTGCCAGCAGACGATCCGGGACTAGCGTGATGTCTAGCACAGATACGCAGTATTTT	CASRRSGTSVMSSTDTQYF
TRBV5-5	TRBJ2-7	NA	NA	TGTGCCAGCAGCTTGGAATTAGCGGACACCTACGAGCAGTACTTC	CASSLELADTYEQYF
TRBV7-8	TRBJ2-3	TRBD2	NA	TGTGCCAGCAGCTCTGGACTAGCGGGGGCCACAGATACGCAGTATTTT	CASSSGLAGATDTQYF
TRBV5-1	TRBJ2-7	NA	NA	TGCGCCAGCAGCTTGGACGGGTCCTACGAGCAGTACTTC	CASSLDGSYEQYF
TRBV3-1/TRBV3-2	TRBJ2-7	NA	NA	TGTGCCAGCAGACCGGGTCTGTCGTCCTACGAGCAGTACTTC	CASRPGLSSYEQYF
TRBV3-1/TRBV3-2	TRBJ2-1	NA	once	TGTGCCAGCAGCCAAGCAAGCAGGGAGCAGTTCTTC	CASSQASREQFF
TRBV5-1	TRBJ2-7	NA	NA	TGCGCCAGCGCGGACGGGGGGCTTTTCGAGCAGTACTTC	CASADGGLFEQYF
TRBV4-2	TRBJ2-5	TRBD2	NA	TGTGCCAGCAGCCAAGACTTAGCGGGAGTGGAGACCCAGTACTTC	CASSQDLAGVETQYF
TRBV4-2	TRBJ2-2	NA	NA	TGTGCCAGCAGCCAAGTACCAGGGGCGAACACCGGGGAGCTGTTTTTT	CASSQVPGANTGELFF
TRBV10-3	TRBJ2-5	NA	NA	TGTGCCATCAGTGAGTCGGGGGGAGAGACCCAGTACTTC	CAISESGGETQYF
TRBV10-3	TRBJ2-5	NA	NA	TGTGCCATCAGAGGAGGTGAAGAGACCCAGTACTTC	CAIRGGEETQYF
TRBV9	TRBJ2-2	NA	once	TGTGCCAGCAGCGTAGCGGTGACCGGGGAGCTGTTTTTT	CASSVAVTGELFF
TRBV19	TRBJ2-3	TRBD2	NA	TGTGCCAGTACTCTAGCGGGAGGCACAGATACGCAGTATTTT	CASTLAGGTDTQYF
TRBV15	TRBJ2-3	TRBD1	NA	TGTGCCACCGACCAAACAGGGGGCGAACTAGTTAGCACAGATACGCAGTATTTT	CATDQTGGELVSTDTQYF
TRBV6-1	TRBJ1-5	NA	NA	TGTGCCAGCAGTGAAGCCTTCGATCAGCCCCAGCATTTT	CASSEAFDQPQHF
TRBV27	TRBJ2-7	TRBD1	NA	TGTGCCAGTGTCTCGCCCGGGACAGGCCCCTTCTACGAGCAGTACTTC	CASVSPGTGPFYEQYF
TRBV5-1	TRBJ2-5	TRBD2	NA	TGCACCAGCAGCTTGACTGCGCGGGAGGGCCAACAGACCCAGTACTTC	CTSSLTAREGQQTQYF
TRBV5-5	TRBJ1-1	NA	NA	TGTGCCAGCAGCTTTGCAGTAGCGGGCACTGAAGCTTTCTTT	CASSFAVAGTEAFF
TRBV5-6	TRBJ2-3	TRBD2	NA	TGTGCCAGCAGCCTGGGACTAGCGGGAGGTTTCACAGATACGCAGTATTTT	CASSLGLAGGFTDTQYF